These T cell receptor beta chains were read from a single sample in a study of early T cells in non-severe SARS-CoV-2 infection. TCRdb analysed the 5' RACE reads with MiXCR anew, one entry per CDR3 protein. The sample includes 30,000 or so distinct CDR3 sequences, 5.8% of them seen just once. Source material: whole blood. These receptors were collected from an adult who was a healthcare worker with PCR-confirmed SARS-CoV-2 infection or an uninfected control (not recorded which). The CDR3 runs from the conserved cysteine through the conserved F or W. D genes are given only for firm matches. The size entry is marked missing in some rows and otherwise reads once, few, many or a size class.

size: many
V: TRBV18
length: 15
D: NA
J: TRBJ1-1
CDR3: CASSPPSEMNTEAFF
DNA: TGTGCCAGCTCACCACCTTCGGAGATGAACACTGAAGCTTTCTTT

size: many
V: TRBV19
length: 13
D: NA
J: TRBJ2-3
CDR3: CASSIEGTDTQYF
DNA: TGTGCCAGTAGTATAGAGGGCACAGATACGCAGTATTTT

size: many
V: TRBV6-5
length: 15
D: NA
J: TRBJ1-5
CDR3: CASSYRGAPNQPQHF
DNA: TGTGCCAGCAGTTACCGGGGGGCACCCAATCAGCCCCAGCATTTT

size: medium-sized
V: TRBV5-5
length: 16
D: TRBD2
J: TRBJ2-1
CDR3: CASSLVMLAGGNEQFF
DNA: TGTGCCAGCAGCTTGGTGATGCTAGCGGGAGGCAATGAGCAGTTCTTC

size: many
V: TRBV3-1
length: 15
D: NA
J: TRBJ1-2
CDR3: CASSQAGEGLYGYTF
DNA: TGTGCCAGCAGCCAAGCCGGCGAGGGACTATATGGCTACACCTTC

size: many
V: TRBV7-3
length: 18
D: TRBD2
J: TRBJ2-1
CDR3: CASSLTPSGGGSYNEQFF
DNA: TGTGCCAGCAGCCTAACCCCTAGCGGGGGGGGTTCCTACAATGAGCAGTTCTTC

size: many
V: TRBV24-1
length: 13
D: TRBD2
J: TRBJ2-1
CDR3: CATRGAGKNEQFF
DNA: TGTGCCACCAGAGGAGCGGGAAAGAATGAGCAGTTCTTC

size: NA
V: TRBV18
length: 14
D: TRBD2
J: TRBJ2-7
CDR3: CASSAGTSGYEQYF
DNA: TGTGCCAGCTCAGCCGGGACTAGTGGCTACGAGCAGTACTTC

size: many
V: TRBV7-2
length: 14
D: NA
J: TRBJ2-4
CDR3: CASSLGQGKNIQYF
DNA: TGTGCCAGCAGCTTAGGTCAGGGGAAAAACATTCAGTACTTC

size: few
V: TRBV5-1
length: 14
D: TRBD1
J: TRBJ2-7
CDR3: CASSPRDRAYEQYF
DNA: TGCGCCAGCAGCCCCAGGGACAGGGCCTACGAGCAGTACTTC

size: many
V: TRBV18
length: 14
D: NA
J: TRBJ2-7
CDR3: CASSPTRGPGEQYF
DNA: TGTGCCAGCTCACCAACACGGGGCCCGGGCGAGCAGTACTTC

size: NA
V: TRBV4-3
length: 14
D: TRBD2
J: TRBJ2-7
CDR3: CASSQALAGGKQYF
DNA: TGCGCCAGCAGCCAGGCCCTAGCGGGGGGAAAGCAGTACTTC

size: few
V: TRBV7-3
length: 15
D: NA
J: TRBJ2-6
CDR3: CASSLTSSGANVLTF
DNA: TGTGCCAGCAGCTTGACGAGCTCTGGGGCCAACGTCCTGACTTTC

size: many
V: TRBV7-9
length: 17
D: TRBD1
J: TRBJ1-4
CDR3: CASSTDRDWETNEKLFF
DNA: TGTGCCAGCAGCACCGACAGGGATTGGGAGACTAATGAAAAACTGTTTTTT

size: many
V: TRBV13
length: 18
D: NA
J: TRBJ2-7
CDR3: CASSLGPSRRQGPYEQYF
DNA: TGTGCCAGCAGCTTAGGCCCCAGCCGGAGGCAGGGACCCTACGAGCAGTACTTC

size: many
V: TRBV6-5
length: 14
D: NA
J: TRBJ2-7
CDR3: CASQAGQSYYEQYF
DNA: TGTGCCAGCCAGGCGGGGCAGTCGTACTACGAGCAGTACTTC

size: many
V: TRBV7-2
length: 14
D: TRBD1
J: TRBJ2-1
CDR3: CASSDGQGALISFF
DNA: TGTGCCAGCAGCGATGGACAGGGGGCACTCATTTCGTTCTTC

size: many
V: TRBV13
length: 15
D: NA
J: TRBJ2-5
CDR3: CASSLGGGGQETQYF
DNA: TGTGCCAGCAGCTTAGGTGGAGGAGGCCAAGAGACCCAGTACTTC

size: many
V: TRBV7-9
length: 16
D: NA
J: TRBJ2-1
CDR3: CASSLTRGASNNEQFF
DNA: TGTGCCAGCAGTTTAACGCGGGGAGCCAGTAACAATGAGCAGTTCTTC

size: many
V: TRBV19
length: 14
D: NA
J: TRBJ2-1
CDR3: CASSISGWTNEQFF
DNA: TGTGCCAGTAGTATCTCGGGCTGGACTAATGAGCAGTTCTTC

size: medium-sized
V: TRBV29-1
length: 12
D: NA
J: TRBJ2-2
CDR3: CSVDRDTGELFF
DNA: TGCAGCGTTGATAGGGACACCGGGGAGCTGTTTTTT

size: many
V: TRBV12-3/TRBV12-4
length: 15
D: NA
J: TRBJ1-2
CDR3: CASSYSVPLGYGYTF
DNA: TGTGCCAGCAGTTATTCCGTTCCGTTAGGCTATGGCTACACCTTC

size: many
V: TRBV10-3
length: 15
D: TRBD2
J: TRBJ2-7
CDR3: CASRTSGGNSYEQYF
DNA: TGTGCCTCACGGACTAGCGGGGGCAACTCCTACGAGCAGTACTTC

size: many
V: TRBV7-3
length: 15
D: TRBD2
J: TRBJ2-1
CDR3: CASSSTGTTYNEQFF
DNA: TGTGCCAGCAGCTCCACCGGGACTACCTACAATGAGCAGTTCTTC

size: many
V: TRBV5-1
length: 12
D: NA
J: TRBJ2-5
CDR3: CASRVRQETQYF
DNA: TGCGCCAGCAGAGTCAGGCAAGAGACCCAGTACTTC

size: many
V: TRBV7-3
length: 15
D: TRBD2
J: TRBJ2-3
CDR3: CASSSEGLAGDTQYF
DNA: TGTGCCAGCAGCTCAGAGGGACTAGCGGGAGATACGCAGTATTTT

size: many
V: TRBV6-5
length: 15
D: TRBD1
J: TRBJ2-5
CDR3: CASSLQGARQETQYF
DNA: TGTGCCAGCAGTTTACAGGGGGCGAGGCAAGAGACCCAGTACTTC

size: many
V: TRBV19
length: 16
D: NA
J: TRBJ1-5
CDR3: CASSIDYRVSNQPQHF
DNA: TGTGCCAGTAGTATAGACTACAGGGTGAGCAATCAGCCCCAGCATTTT

size: few
V: TRBV9
length: 14
D: NA
J: TRBJ2-5
CDR3: CASSGGGSQETQYF
DNA: TGTGCCAGCAGCGGTGGGGGTTCACAAGAGACCCAGTACTTC

size: many
V: TRBV19
length: 14
D: NA
J: TRBJ1-2
CDR3: CASSTRQAEGGYTF
DNA: TGTGCCAGTAGTACCCGACAGGCCGAGGGCGGCTACACCTTC

size: many
V: TRBV20-1
length: 16
D: NA
J: TRBJ2-1
CDR3: CSARASGQGRLNEQFF
DNA: TGCAGTGCTAGGGCTTCCGGCCAGGGGCGATTGAATGAGCAGTTCTTC

size: many
V: TRBV5-1
length: 14
D: NA
J: TRBJ2-7
CDR3: CASSSRGGYNEQYF
DNA: TGCGCCAGCAGCTCCCGTGGAGGGTACAACGAGCAGTACTTC

size: many
V: TRBV7-9
length: 14
D: NA
J: TRBJ2-7
CDR3: CASSLLGGIYEQYF
DNA: TGTGCCAGCAGCTTACTAGGCGGGATTTACGAGCAGTACTTC

size: many
V: TRBV19
length: 15
D: TRBD2
J: TRBJ2-7
CDR3: CASTAGTSAFGEQYF
DNA: TGTGCCAGTACCGCGGGGACTAGCGCTTTTGGTGAGCAGTACTTC

size: few
V: TRBV6-1
length: 16
D: NA
J: TRBJ2-7
CDR3: CASSATPWGDSYEQYF
DNA: TGTGCCAGCAGCGCTACTCCGTGGGGGGACTCCTACGAGCAGTACTTC